The 18 T cell receptor beta chains reported below all come from one sample, sequenced in a study of CD8+CD57+ T cells in acquired aplastic anemia. Genomic DNA provided the template from which TCR beta VDJ and CDR3 profiles were obtained. TCRdb reanalysed the reads using MiXCR and keeps one entry per CDR3 protein. Among under 250,000 distinct CDR3 sequences listed, 30% to 35% were seen once. The sample taken for sequencing was sorted CD4+, CD8+, or CD8+CD57+ T cells (not recorded which) from PBMCs. These receptors originate from a human donor in good health, serving as a control.

CDR3 bases: TGTGCCAGTAGTATGGGGAAGGTTAGTCCTTATGAAAAACTGTTTTTT. Protein product: CASSMGKVSPYEKLFF. The chain is built from TRBV19 and TRBJ1-4; D not resolved. V shed 3 bases and J shed 6 bases, with 17 bases lying between them. This CDR3 is built from 16 residues. Germline V gene lookup returns CDR1 LNHDA and CDR2 SQIVND (reference sequence).

This clonotype was seen more than once but under ten times. Without the conserved terminal phenylalanine or tryptophan, this CDR3 likely stems from a read error. V usage is TRBV14 and J usage is TRBJ2-7; D might be TRBD2 (6 bases). V was cut by 4 bases and J by 3 bases, with 19 bases left in between. CDR1 is SGHDN and CDR2 is FVKESK in the germline V gene. The CDR3 runs to 16 residues. CDR3 loop: CASSRGGAGYFYEQYL. The CDR3 DNA reads as TGTGCCAGCAGCCGCGGCGGAGCGGGTTATTTCTACGAGCAGTACCTC.

This rearrangement joins TRBV20-1 to TRBJ2-1; 11 bases map to TRBD2. The CDR3 has 15 residues. Germline V gives CDR1 DFQATT, CDR2 SNEGSKA (reference sequence). Losses at the gene ends were 8 bases for V and 3 bases for J; bases not matched to a gene: 9. The CDR3 loop is CSTFKTSGDYNEQFF. The CDR3 coding sequence is TGCAGTACTTTTAAGACTAGCGGGGACTACAATGAGCAGTTCTTC.

As concerns this clonotype: Since a much larger clone is just one base distant, this may be a read error. The rearrangement joins TRBV7-3 to TRBJ2-3; 12 nucleotides align to TRBD2. This CDR3 has 16 amino acids. CDR1 SGHTA and CDR2 FQGTGA come from the germline V gene. In DNA, the CDR3 is TGTCCCAGCAGCTTCAGCCTAGCGGGGGGGGCAGATACGCAGTATTTT. As protein: CPSSFSLAGGADTQYF.

In the case of this clonotype: One junction end does not reproduce the germline sequence, and a read error may be involved. The CDR3 nucleotides read TGCAGTGCGAGAGCGGGGTCACCTATGAACACTGAAGCTTTCTTT. Protein: CSARAGSPMNTEAFF. The V and J genes are TRBV20-1 and TRBJ1-1; D not certain. CDR1 and CDR2 (germline): DFQATT, SNEGSKA (reference sequence). This CDR3 region has 15 residues.

In regard to this clonotype: Compared with germline, one end of the junction differs, possibly owing to a read error. The V and J genes are TRBV10-3 and TRBJ1-2; tentatively, D is TRBD1 (5 bases). The germline V gene encodes CDR1 ENHRY and CDR2 SYGVKD. The CDR3 spans 11 residues. CDR3 residues: CASSDRVGYTF. Written as DNA, the CDR3 is TGTGCCAGCAGTGACAGAGTAGGCTACACCTTC.

The V and J genes are TRBV20-1 and TRBJ1-6; D is unclear. V lost 4 bases, J lost 5 bases, and 18 bases lay in between. Germline-derived CDR1 and CDR2 are DFQATT and SNEGSKA (reference sequence). There are 16 residues in the CDR3. The CDR3 is CSAKAPRLRNNSPLHF. The CDR3 DNA reads TGCAGTGCTAAGGCCCCACGACTCAGGAATAATTCACCCCTCCACTTT.

Concerning this clonotype: A much larger clonotype is one base distant, so this may be a read error. This rearrangement joins TRBV7-9 to TRBJ1-1, with 9 bases matching TRBD1. The CDR3 spans 12 residues. From germline, CDR1 is SEHNR and CDR2 FQNEAQ (reference sequence). The DNA of the CDR3 is TGTGCCAGCAGCAGCGGACAGGGGAAAGCTCTCTTT. Its translation is CASSSGQGKALF.

This clonotype was seen repeatedly, ten times or more. This sequence joins TRBV9 and TRBJ2-1; D possibly corresponds to TRBD2 (6 bases). The CDR3 runs to 15 residues. Germline V gives CDR1 SGDLS, CDR2 YYNGEE. Trimming took 5 bases from V and 1 from J, leaving 13 bases between them. The CDR3 loop reads CASSESSGSYNEQFF. Here the CDR3 DNA reads TGTGCCAGCAGTGAAAGTAGCGGATCCTACAATGAGCAGTTCTTC.

In regard to this clonotype: A much larger clone differs from this one at a single base, so this may be a read error. As DNA, the CDR3 is TGCGGTGCTCCAAGACAAGCGTGGGGTGAAAAACTGTTTTTT. It is translated as CGAPRQAWGEKLFF. The gene calls are TRBV20-1 and TRBJ1-4, with D uncertain. The CDR3 extends over 14 amino acids. From germline, CDR1 is DFQATT and CDR2 SNEGSKA (reference sequence).

This clonotype was observed many times. The chain joins TRBV2 to TRBJ1-2; D unclear. From germline, CDR1 is SNHLY and CDR2 FYNNEI. V shed 4 bases and J shed 0 bases, with 12 bases lying between them. This CDR3 is 15 amino acids long. DNA for the CDR3: TGTGCCAGCAGTGTTGGGCAGGTTGCTAACTATGGCTACACCTTC. Encoded protein: CASSVGQVANYGYTF.

The table lists this clonotype with many counts. The J gene is TRBJ2-1, the V gene TRBV20-1; 9 bases line up with TRBD2. Per germline, CDR1 DFQATT and CDR2 SNEGSKA (reference sequence). This CDR3 region has 14 residues. Trimming cost V 6 bases and J 4 bases; bases outside gene matches: 7. The CDR3, as DNA: TGCAGTGCCGCGCCGGGACTAGCATACAATGAGCAGTTCTTC. It specifies CSAAPGLAYNEQFF.

The DNA of the CDR3 is TGCGCCAGCAGCCAAGTGGGACTAGCGGGAGCCGCGTTCTTC. Its protein product is CASSQVGLAGAAFF. The V and J genes are TRBV4-1 and TRBJ2-1; 14 positions agree with TRBD2. The V segment lost 1 base and the J segment 15 bases; nucleotides outside the gene matches: 5. The CDR3 has 14 amino acids. CDR1 and CDR2 from the germline V gene are MGHRA and YSYEKL.

The chain has TRBV7-3 and TRBJ2-7; 7 nucleotides line up with TRBD2. This CDR3 comprises 14 residues. In germline, CDR1 is SGHTA, CDR2 FQGTGA. The J segment lost 5 bases and the V segment lost 0 bases, leaving 4 bases of the junction unmatched. The CDR3 sequence is CASSLTGGTHEQYF. CDR3 DNA: TGTGCCAGCAGCTTAACGGGGGGGACCCACGAGCAGTACTTC.

The chain links TRBV7-2 to TRBJ2-7; 10 nucleotides match TRBD1. CDR3 length equals 15 residues. Trimming at V came to 1 base and at J to 5 bases, leaving 5 bases not matched to a gene. Per germline, CDR1 SGHTA and CDR2 FQGNSA. The CDR3 reads CASSLGGQGLNEQYF. Written as DNA, the CDR3 is TGTGCCAGCAGCTTAGGGGGACAGGGGTTAAACGAGCAGTACTTC.

This clonotype was detected ten times or more. This chain connects TRBV2 to TRBJ1-4, with TRBD1 matching over 7 bases. This CDR3 is 15 amino acids long. Losses at the gene ends were 7 bases for V and 4 bases for J; bases not matched to a gene: 9. CDR1 SNHLY and CDR2 FYNNEI come from the germline V gene. For the CDR3, the DNA is TGTGCCAGCACAAGCCTCCGGGACAGTAATGAAAAACTGTTTTTT. This gives the protein CASTSLRDSNEKLFF. The whole variable domain, remainder taken from reference TRBV2 and TRBJ1-4, is EPEVTQTPSHQVTQMGQEVILRCVPISNHLYFYWYRQILGQKVEFLVSFYNNEISEKSEIFDDQFSVERPDGSNFTLKIRSTKLEDSAMYFCASTSLRDSNEKLFFGSGTQLSVL.

The rearrangement links TRBV10-2 to TRBJ1-2; D gene ambiguous. The CDR3 is 15 amino acids. CDR1 WSHSY and CDR2 SAAADI come from the germline V gene. Between the trimmed V and J ends, which lost 7 bases and 2 bases, there was a span of 17 bases. CDR3 region: CASTQIWAANYGYTF. The DNA of the CDR3 is TGCGCCAGCACTCAGATCTGGGCGGCGAACTATGGCTACACCTTC.

This clonotype came up a few times. V and J are TRBV19 and TRBJ2-7; D unclear. Germline-derived CDR1 and CDR2 are LNHDA and SQIVND (reference sequence). This CDR3 has 14 amino acids. Trimming shortened V by 5 bases and J by 4 bases, and 15 bases separated the two germline ends. Here the CDR3 reads CASSALRIPYEQYF. CDR3 in DNA: TGTGCCAGTAGTGCGCTACGGATCCCGTACGAGCAGTACTTC.